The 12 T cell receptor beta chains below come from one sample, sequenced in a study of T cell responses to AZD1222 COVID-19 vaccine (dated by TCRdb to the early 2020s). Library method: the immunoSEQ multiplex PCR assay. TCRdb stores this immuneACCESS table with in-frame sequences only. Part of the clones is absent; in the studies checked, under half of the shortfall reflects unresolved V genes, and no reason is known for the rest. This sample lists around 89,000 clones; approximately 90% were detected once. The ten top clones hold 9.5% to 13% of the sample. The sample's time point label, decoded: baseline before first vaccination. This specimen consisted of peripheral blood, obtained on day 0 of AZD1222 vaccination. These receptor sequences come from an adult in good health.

The CDR3 DNA reads as TGTGCCACCAGTGATTCGCTAACCCAGTACTTC. Translating gives CATSDSLTQYF. V gene TRBV24-1 combines with J gene TRBJ2-5; D is ambiguous. The CDR3 extends over 11 amino acids. V gave up 2 bases and J gave up 8 bases, with 5 bases separating them. CDR1 KGHDR and CDR2 SFDVKD come from the germline V gene.

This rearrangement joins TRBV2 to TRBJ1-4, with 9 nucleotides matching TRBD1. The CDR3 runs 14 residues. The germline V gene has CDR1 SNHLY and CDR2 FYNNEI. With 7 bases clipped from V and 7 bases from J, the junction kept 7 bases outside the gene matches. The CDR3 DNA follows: TGTGCCAGCACCAACAGGGGGCGCGGTGAAAAACTGTTTTTT. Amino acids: CASTNRGRGEKLFF.

The CDR3 DNA sequence: TGTGCCAGTAGTAATCAGGCGTCAGGGGGCTATGGCTACACCTTC. Translating it yields CASSNQASGGYGYTF. V usage is TRBV19 and J usage is TRBJ1-2, with TRBD1 matching over 7 bases. The CDR3 runs 15 residues. V lost 4 bases and J lost 4; bases outside the gene matches: 9. Per germline, CDR1 LNHDA and CDR2 SQIVND (reference sequence). The variable domain in full, with the rest retrieved from reference TRBV19 and TRBJ1-2, is DGGITQSPKYLFRKEGQNVTLSCEQNLNHDAMYWYRQDPGQGLRLIYYSQIVNDFQKGDIAEGYSVSREKKESFPLTVTSAQKNPTAFYLCASSNQASGGYGYTFGSGTRLTVV.

This chain's CDR3 is CASSKTRQRGTEAFF. CDR3 DNA sequence: TGTGCCAGTAGTAAAACCCGACAGCGGGGCACTGAAGCTTTCTTT. This rearrangement joins TRBV19 to TRBJ1-1; maybe TRBD1 (5 bases). Trimming removed 4 bases from V and 4 bases from J, with 16 bases in between. CDR1 and CDR2 (germline): LNHDA, SQIVND (reference sequence). The CDR3 loop spans 15 amino acids.

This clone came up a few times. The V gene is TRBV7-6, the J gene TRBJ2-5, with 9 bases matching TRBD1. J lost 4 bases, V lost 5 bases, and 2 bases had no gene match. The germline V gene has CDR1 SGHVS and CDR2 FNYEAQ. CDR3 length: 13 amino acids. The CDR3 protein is CASSQTGGETQYF. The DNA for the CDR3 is TGTGCCAGCAGCCAGACAGGGGGAGAGACCCAGTACTTC. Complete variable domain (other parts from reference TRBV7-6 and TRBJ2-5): GAGVSQSPRYKVTKRGQDVALRCDPISGHVSLYWYRQALGQGPEFLTYFNYEAQQDKSGLPNDRFSAERPEGSISTLTIQRTEQRDSAMYRCASSQTGGETQYFGPGTRLLVL.

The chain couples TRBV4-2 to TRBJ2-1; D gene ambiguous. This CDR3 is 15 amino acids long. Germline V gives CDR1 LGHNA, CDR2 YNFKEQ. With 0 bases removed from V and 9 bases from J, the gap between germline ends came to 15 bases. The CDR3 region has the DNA TGTGCCAGCAGCCAAGATTGGCTAGTGAGTGGTGAGCAGTTCTTC. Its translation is CASSQDWLVSGEQFF.

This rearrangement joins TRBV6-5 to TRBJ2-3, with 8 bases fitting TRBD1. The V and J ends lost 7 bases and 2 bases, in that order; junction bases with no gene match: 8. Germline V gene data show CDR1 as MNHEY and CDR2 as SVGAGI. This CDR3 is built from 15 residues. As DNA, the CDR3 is TGTGCCAGCAACAACAGGGGGAAGGACACAGATACGCAGTATTTT. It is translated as CASNNRGKDTDTQYF.

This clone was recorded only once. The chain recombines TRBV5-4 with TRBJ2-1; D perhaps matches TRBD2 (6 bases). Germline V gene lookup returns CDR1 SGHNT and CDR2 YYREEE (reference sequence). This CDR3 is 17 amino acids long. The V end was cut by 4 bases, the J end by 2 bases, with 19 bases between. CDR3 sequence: CASSPGSSAGTYNEQFF. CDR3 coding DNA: TGTGCCAGCAGCCCGGGTTCTTCGGCGGGGACCTACAATGAGCAGTTCTTC.

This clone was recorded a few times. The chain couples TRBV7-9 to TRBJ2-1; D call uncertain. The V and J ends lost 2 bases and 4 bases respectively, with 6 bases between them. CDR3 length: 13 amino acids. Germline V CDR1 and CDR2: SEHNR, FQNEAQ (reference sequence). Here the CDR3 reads CASSLTQYNEQFF. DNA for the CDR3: TGTGCCAGCAGCTTAACTCAGTACAATGAGCAGTTCTTC.

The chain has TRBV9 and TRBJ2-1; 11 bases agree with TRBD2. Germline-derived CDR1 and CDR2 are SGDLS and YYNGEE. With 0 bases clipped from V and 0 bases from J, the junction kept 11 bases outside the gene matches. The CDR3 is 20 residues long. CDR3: CASSVVGSGRALSSYNEQFF. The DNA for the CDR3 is TGTGCCAGCAGCGTAGTTGGTAGCGGGAGGGCCTTGAGCTCCTACAATGAGCAGTTCTTC.

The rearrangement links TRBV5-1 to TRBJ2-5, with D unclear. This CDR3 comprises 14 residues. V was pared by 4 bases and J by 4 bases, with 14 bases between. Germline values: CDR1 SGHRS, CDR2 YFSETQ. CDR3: CASSRSQSGETQYF. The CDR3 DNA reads TGCGCCAGCAGCAGGTCTCAGTCAGGAGAGACCCAGTACTTC.

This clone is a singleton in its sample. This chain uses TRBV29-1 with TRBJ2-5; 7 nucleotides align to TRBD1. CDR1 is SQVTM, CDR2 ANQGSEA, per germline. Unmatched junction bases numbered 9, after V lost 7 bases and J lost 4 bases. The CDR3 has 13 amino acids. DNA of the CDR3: TGCAGCGCAAGCCCCGGGACAGTAGAGACCCAGTACTTC. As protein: CSASPGTVETQYF. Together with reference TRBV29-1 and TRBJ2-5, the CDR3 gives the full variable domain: SAVISQKPSRDICQRGTSLTIQCQVDSQVTMMFWYRQQPGQSLTLIATANQGSEATYESGFVIDKFPISRPNLTFSTLTVSNMSPEDSSIYLCSASPGTVETQYFGPGTRLLVL.